This T cell receptor beta chain appears in the sequencing data of a study of blood T cell repertoires in COVID-19 (TCRdb year 2020). As for the study more broadly: Samples from collaborators originated in the United States, Italy and Spain and spanned both the acute and convalescent phases of COVID-19. The material from the prospective study consisted of cDNA or gDNA derived from T cells, B-cell-depleted T cells, or PBMCs. Subjects who had been exposed to COVID-19, were actively infected with it, or had recovered from it provided the deeply sampled blood TCRbeta repertoires that made up the dataset. The repertoires were released in a freely available public database meant as a resource for research on the immune response to SARS-CoV-2. The samples were drawn from two sources: the first 160 participants of the ongoing ImmuneRACE study, and approximately 1,300 subjects contributed by 6 global collaborators. A de-identified subject ID, COVID-19 status, age in years and sex were almost always included in the sample metadata. HLA class I and class II types, where available, came from metadata supplied by the sample provider rather than from assay-based typing.

Overall study outcomes, separate from this receptor: The amount of clinical and demographic metadata varied by source and participant and was provided uncurated.

Details on this clone: No antigen is known for it. Per-base quality was not reported, and no clone a single base away is much larger than it.

The immunoSEQ Assay, a bias-controlled multiplex PCR, was used to amplify TCRbeta CDR3 regions from genomic DNA. Per the source publication's procedure: Nucleated cell counts per sample were estimated from amplification of reference gene primers within the assay. To quantify the absolute abundance of each unique TCRbeta CDR3 rearrangement, sequence reads were collapsed and filtered. For each sample, productive Simpson clonality was calculated by taking the square root of Simpson's diversity index across productive rearrangements. TCRdb stores this immuneACCESS table with in-frame sequences only. Part of the clones is absent; in the studies checked, under half of the shortfall reflects unresolved V genes, and no reason is known for the rest. The DNA gave D and trimming, while V, J and clone size come from that table. The sample includes roughly 68,000 clones, with around 80% observed a single time. 9.8% of the sample comes from the top ten.

The collaborating institutions used their own protocols to collect whole blood in K2EDTA tubes. Collaborator samples were shipped for TCRbeta analysis as frozen whole blood, isolated PBMCs, or DNA extracted from either sample type. Reading the germline V gene (reference sequence) gives CDR1 SGHNT and CDR2 YYREEE. The CDR3, from cysteine to phenylalanine, totals 16 residues. Here the CDR3 DNA is all that survives: 48 bases in frame from base 1. V loses 3 bases at its end and J loses 3 bases; junction bases beyond the gene matches: 4. This sequence uses TRBV5-4 and TRBJ2-1; 12 bases in the junction line up with TRBD2. The specimen sequenced was peripheral blood. The clonotype comes from a woman between 50 and 59 years old with acute or convalescent COVID-19. The CDR3 reads CASSSRTSGDYNEQFF. The DNA sequence is TGTGCCAGCAGCTCTAGGACTAGCGGGGACTACAATGAGCAGTTCTTC.